The TCR beta chain described here comes from a study of cytomegalovirus exposure and HLA in healthy donors. Whole-study results and caveats: Generally TCR sequences proved uncommon, though certain public TCRs appeared in numerous donors. Association of a missense DCLRE1C variant with TCR beta V- and J-gene trimming was reported in a later analysis. In a later analysis, the majority of CMV-associated beta chains seemingly showed HLA restriction.

This clone came up a few times. The antigen is unknown. The primer mix had 60 Vbeta and 13 Jbeta primers. The data were produced by immunoSEQ multiplex PCR, yet TCRdb's version contains in-frame clones alone and is incomplete. The table records 100,000 to 120,000 clones, nearly 80% of them present only once. Germline V gene sequence: CDR1 SNHLY, CDR2 FYNNEI. This CDR3 spans 14 amino acids. After removal of 8 bases from V and 0 bases from J, the junction contained 6 bases not matched to a gene. This TCR was sampled from a woman in her 30s in good health and CMV-seronegative. The rearrangement uses TRBV2 and TRBJ2-7; 8 nucleotides match TRBD1. Sequencing input: PBMCs. Written as DNA, the CDR3 is TGTGCCAGCGGCCGGGACAGGTTCTCCTACGAGCAGTACTTC. This sequence encodes CASGRDRFSYEQYF.